The rows below give T cell receptor beta chains drawn from one sample of a study of shared clonotypes between healthy human individuals. The assay was immunoSEQ multiplex PCR, and TCRdb's table has in-frame clones only and misses some. The data show hundreds of thousands of clones, roughly 95% seen once. The sequencing input was naive CD8+ T cells sorted from blood. These receptors were obtained from a woman aged 25 to 45 in good health. The CDR3 runs from the conserved cysteine through the conserved F or W. D genes are given only for firm matches. Expanded clones get a size class; other rows say once, few or many, or leave the size out.

clone_size: -; d_call: TRBD1; v_call: TRBV7-9; cdr3_aa: CASSSGTGKTGELFF
clone_size: -; d_call: TRBD2; v_call: TRBV14; cdr3_aa: CASSQGPSGPYNEQFF
clone_size: -; d_call: -; v_call: TRBV7-2; cdr3_aa: CASSLAPGTGYNEQFF
clone_size: once; d_call: -; v_call: TRBV28; cdr3_aa: CASRIGFKGQGTGRETQYF
clone_size: -; d_call: TRBD2; v_call: TRBV7-2; cdr3_aa: CASGGSGRVQETQYF
clone_size: -; d_call: -; v_call: TRBV12-2; cdr3_aa: CASRLPDRVQPQHF
clone_size: -; d_call: TRBD1; v_call: TRBV10-1; cdr3_aa: CASSETGGTGQFF
clone_size: -; d_call: -; v_call: TRBV29-1; cdr3_aa: CSVEGWGDATNEKLFF
clone_size: -; d_call: -; v_call: TRBV21-1; cdr3_aa: CASSKVGWDSYEQYF
clone_size: -; d_call: TRBD2; v_call: TRBV6-6; cdr3_aa: CASRGGDGSEQFF
clone_size: -; d_call: -; v_call: TRBV2; cdr3_aa: CASRADTINEKLFF
clone_size: -; d_call: -; v_call: TRBV4-1; cdr3_aa: CASSQDRASRGEQFF
clone_size: -; d_call: -; v_call: TRBV28; cdr3_aa: CASSLAGTPYEQYF
clone_size: -; d_call: -; v_call: TRBV4-1; cdr3_aa: CASSQEGHARTEKLFF
clone_size: -; d_call: TRBD1; v_call: TRBV13; cdr3_aa: CASSPTTGSSYEQYF
clone_size: -; d_call: -; v_call: TRBV2; cdr3_aa: CASRPPSGGGREQFF
clone_size: -; d_call: -; v_call: TRBV5-4; cdr3_aa: CASSLERNNEQFF
clone_size: once; d_call: -; v_call: TRBV30; cdr3_aa: CAWSVDTTDTQYF
clone_size: -; d_call: -; v_call: TRBV4-1; cdr3_aa: CASSLRPGLLAKNIQYF
clone_size: -; d_call: TRBD2; v_call: TRBV28; cdr3_aa: CASSLYLLASGNTDTQYF
clone_size: -; d_call: -; v_call: TRBV15; cdr3_aa: CATSSHSDTLNEKLFF
clone_size: -; d_call: -; v_call: TRBV19; cdr3_aa: CASSARASTDTQYF
clone_size: -; d_call: TRBD1; v_call: TRBV7-2; cdr3_aa: CASSVRQGAEAFF
clone_size: -; d_call: -; v_call: TRBV5-1; cdr3_aa: CASSFRGLSYEQYF
clone_size: -; d_call: TRBD2; v_call: TRBV4-1; cdr3_aa: CASSPSGRGGANVLTF
clone_size: -; d_call: -; v_call: TRBV19; cdr3_aa: CASSELLQETQYF
clone_size: -; d_call: -; v_call: TRBV29-1; cdr3_aa: CSVEDFGGFGGREQFF
clone_size: -; d_call: -; v_call: TRBV6-5; cdr3_aa: CASSYSKIDTQYF
clone_size: -; d_call: -; v_call: TRBV28; cdr3_aa: CASRLRSRLSYEQYF
clone_size: once; d_call: TRBD2; v_call: TRBV9; cdr3_aa: CASSSGTGQETQYF
clone_size: -; d_call: -; v_call: TRBV4-2; cdr3_aa: CASSQGAEGQWNNEQFF
clone_size: -; d_call: -; v_call: TRBV7-6; cdr3_aa: CASSLKAESSYNEQFF
clone_size: -; d_call: -; v_call: TRBV4-1; cdr3_aa: CASSQDIRVSQPQHF
clone_size: -; d_call: -; v_call: TRBV5-1; cdr3_aa: CASSSVGQETQYF
clone_size: -; d_call: TRBD2; v_call: TRBV28; cdr3_aa: CASSLYLAGGPYEQYF
clone_size: -; d_call: -; v_call: TRBV29-1; cdr3_aa: CSVGRVGNQPQHF
clone_size: -; d_call: -; v_call: TRBV6-1; cdr3_aa: CASSVYSNQPQHF
clone_size: -; d_call: -; v_call: TRBV7-9; cdr3_aa: CASSLLQGFNTEAFF
clone_size: -; d_call: TRBD1; v_call: TRBV11-2; cdr3_aa: CASSEADRGMETQYF
clone_size: -; d_call: -; v_call: TRBV6-4; cdr3_aa: CASSEGNYGYTF
clone_size: -; d_call: TRBD1; v_call: TRBV15; cdr3_aa: CATSRVGTGDSYGYTF
clone_size: -; d_call: -; v_call: TRBV29-1; cdr3_aa: CSVLPEYQETQYF
clone_size: -; d_call: TRBD1; v_call: TRBV18; cdr3_aa: CASSSRDRGYEQYF
clone_size: -; d_call: -; v_call: TRBV6-5; cdr3_aa: CASSSANRASETQYF
clone_size: -; d_call: -; v_call: TRBV10-1; cdr3_aa: CARGGVFGNTIYF
clone_size: once; d_call: TRBD2; v_call: TRBV7-3; cdr3_aa: CASSPWTSGTYNEQFF
clone_size: -; d_call: TRBD2; v_call: TRBV30; cdr3_aa: CAWISPSGRKDTQYF
clone_size: -; d_call: -; v_call: TRBV4-2; cdr3_aa: CASSQEFLTYEQYF
clone_size: -; d_call: -; v_call: TRBV10-2; cdr3_aa: CASDLAGTGELFF
clone_size: -; d_call: -; v_call: TRBV7-8; cdr3_aa: CASSLQVSYEQYF
clone_size: -; d_call: TRBD2; v_call: TRBV7-9; cdr3_aa: CASSTRGLGLAGLQETQYF
clone_size: -; d_call: TRBD2; v_call: TRBV28; cdr3_aa: CASNRGGRGPSTDTQYF
clone_size: -; d_call: TRBD2; v_call: TRBV5-1; cdr3_aa: CASSPGTSERWEQFF